This T cell receptor beta chain was recovered during a study of blood T cell repertoires in COVID-19. V lost 1 base and J 0 bases, leaving 10 bases between the germline ends. CDR1 and CDR2 (germline): SGHTA, FQGNSA. The CDR3 is 16 residues long. Authors' analysis steps: Cell counts per sample came from amplifying reference gene primers. Here immunoSEQ multiplex PCR was the method, and the copy in TCRdb shows in-frame clones only, minus some. V and J calls and clone size are copied from that table; D and trimming were computed from the DNA. The table shows approximately 160,000 clones, with 70% to 85% occurring only once.

The source material was peripheral blood. The gene calls are TRBV7-2 and TRBJ2-4; D call uncertain. The sequence came from a man aged 55 to 70 who had recovered from COVID-19. The CDR3 region is CASSLGGHLAKNIQYF. The CDR3 DNA sequence: TGTGCCAGCAGCTTAGGCGGTCACCTAGCCAAAAACATTCAGTACTTC.